What follows are 25 T cell receptor beta chains derived from one specimen sequenced in a study of blood T cell repertoires in COVID-19. The protocol was immunoSEQ multiplex PCR, while the TCRdb copy is restricted to in-frame clones and leaves out a portion. The sample carries 300,000 to 450,000 clones, 87% recorded once. Sequencing was done on a sample of peripheral blood. These receptors were collected from a woman younger than 45 with COVID-19, enrolled during active disease.

V gene TRBV27 combines with J gene TRBJ2-5; a possible D gene is TRBD1 (6 bases). This CDR3 has 13 residues. Trimming removed 6 bases at V and 5 bases at J, with 13 bases between. The V gene's germline CDR1 is MNHEY and CDR2 SMNVEV (reference sequence). CDR3 protein: CASRETGRETQYF. For the CDR3, the DNA is TGTGCCAGCAGGGAGACAGGCAGGGAGACCCAGTACTTC.

The rearrangement joins TRBV24-1 to TRBJ2-1; 8 positions match TRBD1. Trimming at V came to 9 bases and at J to 7 bases, leaving 10 bases not matched to a gene. The CDR3 contains 14 residues. The V gene's germline CDR1 is KGHDR and CDR2 SFDVKD. The CDR3 DNA follows: TGTGCCACCGCGTCAGGGGGCTCTGCGAATGAGCAGTTCTTC. It is translated as CATASGGSANEQFF.

The CDR3 DNA follows: TGTGCCAGCAGTGAGGAACCGGGACAGGGGTACACTGAAGCTTTCTTT. It yields the protein CASSEEPGQGYTEAFF. The chain recombines TRBV2 with TRBJ1-1; 10 bases are a match to TRBD1. The CDR3 consists of 16 residues. CDR1 is SNHLY and CDR2 is FYNNEI in the germline V gene. The V gene end was trimmed by 3 bases and the J gene end by 3 bases; junction bases not matched to a gene: 7.

The V and J genes are TRBV3-1 (or the pseudogene TRBV3-2) and TRBJ1-2, with TRBD1 identical over 10 bases. V lost 6 bases and J lost 8; bases outside the gene matches: 9. Germline values: CDR1 LGHDT, CDR2 YNNKEL (reference sequence). The CDR3 totals 14 residues. The CDR3 is CASRRTGGRGGYTF. In DNA form, the CDR3 reads TGTGCCAGCAGGCGGACAGGGGGGAGAGGGGGCTACACCTTC.

This chain links TRBV24-1 with TRBJ1-2; a possible D gene is TRBD1 (5 bases). The germline gives CDR1 KGHDR, CDR2 SFDVKD. The CDR3 sequence is 12 residues long. The V and J ends lost 3 bases and 5 bases respectively, with 6 bases between them. This chain's CDR3 is CATSDPGYGYTF. The CDR3 nucleotides read TGTGCCACCAGTGATCCAGGGTATGGCTACACCTTC.

V is TRBV7-9 and J is TRBJ1-4; 11 bases match TRBD1. With 5 bases clipped from V and 7 bases from J, the junction kept 6 bases outside the gene matches. This CDR3 is built from 15 residues. The germline gives CDR1 SEHNR, CDR2 FQNEAQ (reference sequence). For the CDR3, the DNA is TGTGCCAGCAGCCCGCCGGGACAGGGGGGTGAAAAACTGTTTTTT. Amino acid sequence: CASSPPGQGGEKLFF.

The V and J genes are TRBV19 and TRBJ2-3, with TRBD1 matching over 10 bases. CDR3 length equals 15 residues. In germline, CDR1 is LNHDA, CDR2 SQIVND (reference sequence). Trimming removed 5 bases from V and 6 bases from J; junction bases left unmatched: 8. In DNA, the CDR3 is TGTGCCAGTAGTCCCAGAGGACAGGGGGGGGATACGCAGTATTTT. Encoded protein: CASSPRGQGGDTQYF.

This chain connects TRBV30 to TRBJ1-4, with 7 bases that match TRBD1. Germline loops: CDR1 GTSNPN, CDR2 SVGIG (reference sequence). The CDR3 contains 15 residues. V dropped 2 bases and J dropped 6; count of bases not matched to a gene: 9. The CDR3 DNA is TGTGCCTGGAGTCTTCCCCGGGACAGACATGAAAAACTGTTTTTT. Translation: CAWSLPRDRHEKLFF.

This clone was counted once. This chain joins TRBV4-3 and TRBJ1-1, with D tentatively TRBD1 (6 bases). Between the trimmed V and J ends, which lost 1 base and 6 bases, there was a span of 15 bases. This CDR3 comprises 15 residues. Germline values: CDR1 LGHNA, CDR2 YSLEER. The CDR3 region is CASSQGNREGAEAFF. The CDR3 DNA reads as TGCGCCAGCAGCCAAGGGAACAGAGAGGGGGCTGAAGCTTTCTTT.

This chain links TRBV27 with TRBJ2-1; 8 bases line up with TRBD1. The CDR3 totals 14 residues. The germline V gene encodes CDR1 MNHEY and CDR2 SMNVEV (reference sequence). Unmatched junction bases numbered 9, after V lost 2 bases and J lost 12 bases. CDR3 nucleotide sequence: TGTGCCAGCAGTTTAATAAGCGCACAGGGGGGGCAGTTCTTC. Its translation is CASSLISAQGGQFF.

The chain links TRBV19 to TRBJ2-1; 13 nucleotides match TRBD2. Germline V gene lookup returns CDR1 LNHDA and CDR2 SQIVND (reference sequence). There are 14 residues in the CDR3. V lost 3 bases and J lost 15; bases outside the gene matches: 8. This CDR3 reads CASSISTSGRVLFF. DNA for the CDR3: TGTGCCAGTAGTATTTCAACTAGCGGGAGGGTGTTGTTCTTC.

The chain recombines TRBV28 with TRBJ1-2, with no clear D. Germline CDR1 reads MDHEN; CDR2 reads SYDVKM. Trimming removed 5 bases from V and 9 bases from J, with 19 bases in between. The CDR3 is 14 residues long. The CDR3 bases are TGTGCCAGCAGTCCTAAACGACCGGGTGCGAGCTACACCTTC. It yields the protein CASSPKRPGASYTF.

V gene TRBV3-1 (or the pseudogene TRBV3-2) combines with J gene TRBJ2-1, with 9 bases lining up with TRBD1. This CDR3 is built from 17 residues. Unmatched junction bases numbered 11, after V lost 0 bases and J lost 8 bases. Germline values: CDR1 LGHDT, CDR2 YNNKEL (reference sequence). CDR3 loop: CASSQDLVTGGRDEQFF. For the CDR3, the DNA is TGTGCCAGCAGCCAAGATCTTGTAACAGGGGGCAGGGATGAGCAGTTCTTC.

The chain employs TRBV5-1 and TRBJ1-1, with a tentative D call TRBD1 (6 bases). The CDR3 length is 15 residues. Germline assignment: CDR1 SGHRS and CDR2 YFSETQ. V shed 0 bases and J shed 4 bases, with 13 bases lying between them. CDR3 bases: TGCGCCAGCAGCTTGGAGGCAGGGGTGAGCACTGAAGCTTTCTTT. The encoded protein is CASSLEAGVSTEAFF.

This clone showed up just once. The rearrangement uses TRBV7-9 and TRBJ1-2; TRBD1 aligns across 9 bases. This CDR3 has 15 amino acids. With 5 bases clipped from V and 2 bases from J, the junction kept 6 bases outside the gene matches. Germline loops: CDR1 SEHNR, CDR2 FQNEAQ (reference sequence). The CDR3 region has the DNA TGTGCCAGCAGCCTCATCGACAGGGGGAACTATGGCTACACCTTC. This codes for CASSLIDRGNYGYTF.

The V call is TRBV20-1, the J call TRBJ1-2; D remains unclear. This CDR3 is 11 amino acids long. CDR1 and CDR2 (germline): DFQATT, SNEGSKA (reference sequence). The germline V and J ends were trimmed by 6 bases and 4 bases, with 9 bases remaining between them. The CDR3 spells CSAPLLYGYTF. The CDR3 region has the DNA TGCAGTGCCCCACTCCTCTATGGCTACACCTTC.

The rearrangement links TRBV10-1 to TRBJ2-5, with D perhaps TRBD1 (5 bases). Germline-derived CDR1 and CDR2 are WNHNN and SYGVQD (reference sequence). Trimming removed 4 bases from V and 1 base from J, with 13 bases in between. This CDR3 spans 15 amino acids. DNA of the CDR3: TGCGCCAGCAGTGGAGCAGTTGGGGCCCAAGAGACCCAGTACTTC. This gives the protein CASSGAVGAQETQYF.

This clone has a count of ten or more. The rearrangement uses TRBV3-1 (or the pseudogene TRBV3-2) and TRBJ2-3; D is uncertain. V shed 1 base and J shed 0 bases, with 8 bases lying between them. Looked up from germline, CDR1 is LGHDT and CDR2 is YNNKEL (reference sequence). The length of the CDR3 is 15 residues. The CDR3: CASSQAQTSTDTQYF. For the CDR3, the DNA is TGTGCCAGCAGCCAAGCTCAAACTAGCACAGATACGCAGTATTTT.

For the CDR3, the DNA is TGTGCCAGTAAACGGCTAGCGGGCTACAATGAGCAGTTCTTC. It translates to CASKRLAGYNEQFF. The J gene is TRBJ2-1, the V gene TRBV19; 8 nucleotides align to TRBD2. The CDR3 is 14 amino acids. Germline V gene lookup returns CDR1 LNHDA and CDR2 SQIVND (reference sequence). J lost 3 bases, V lost 7 bases, and 5 bases had no gene match.

This sequence joins TRBV7-3 and TRBJ2-3, with a weak D call TRBD2 (5 bases). This CDR3 contains 13 residues. Trimming took 2 bases from V and 6 from J, leaving 9 bases between them. In germline, CDR1 is SGHTA, CDR2 FQGTGA. CDR3 amino acids: CASSLDRGDTQYF. DNA for the CDR3: TGTGCCAGCAGCTTAGACCGCGGGGATACGCAGTATTTT.

V and J are TRBV30 and TRBJ2-5; possible D gene TRBD2, 6 bases. CDR1 is GTSNPN and CDR2 is SVGIG in the germline V gene (reference sequence). Trimming took 2 bases from V and 1 from J, leaving 14 bases between them. The CDR3 is 15 amino acids. The CDR3, as DNA: TGTGCCTGGAGTCACGGGAGTCAGGTCCAAGAGACCCAGTACTTC. It encodes CAWSHGSQVQETQYF.

This clone was picked up a small number of times. The chain combines TRBV5-6 with TRBJ2-3, with 7 bases that match TRBD1. CDR1 and CDR2 from the germline V gene are SGHDT and YYEEEE. The CDR3 is made up of 17 amino acids. V lost 2 bases and J lost 5; bases outside the gene matches: 14. In nucleotides, the CDR3 is TGTGCCAGCAGCTTTCTGTCTGTCGAGGGGGCAGGAGATACGCAGTATTTT. This sequence encodes CASSFLSVEGAGDTQYF.

This chain connects TRBV18 to TRBJ1-1; possible D gene TRBD1, 5 bases. Trimming cost V 3 bases and J 10 bases, with 12 bases left between them. Germline CDR1 and CDR2: KGHSH and LQKENI. This CDR3 contains 12 residues. CDR3 in amino acids: CASSPSTQGAFF. CDR3 DNA: TGTGCCAGCTCACCTTCGACGCAGGGAGCTTTCTTT.

The chain employs TRBV5-1 and TRBJ2-7; perhaps TRBD2 as D (6 bases). CDR3 length: 14 residues. Per germline, CDR1 SGHRS and CDR2 YFSETQ. Trimming shortened V by 4 bases and J by 0 bases, and 11 bases separated the two germline ends. The DNA for the CDR3 is TGCGCCAGCAGCCGTAGCGGAATCTCCTACGAGCAGTACTTC. Encoded protein: CASSRSGISYEQYF.

In its sample, this clone was seen a few times. The V gene is TRBV21-1, the J gene TRBJ2-7; TRBD1, as called in the table, went unchecked against the DNA. TRBV21-1 counts as a pseudogene. The CDR3 consists of 16 residues. CDR3 loop: CASSKAHRDRGLEQYF. For the CDR3, the DNA is TGTGCCAGCAGCAAAGCTCACCGGGACAGGGGGCTCGAGCAGTACTTC.